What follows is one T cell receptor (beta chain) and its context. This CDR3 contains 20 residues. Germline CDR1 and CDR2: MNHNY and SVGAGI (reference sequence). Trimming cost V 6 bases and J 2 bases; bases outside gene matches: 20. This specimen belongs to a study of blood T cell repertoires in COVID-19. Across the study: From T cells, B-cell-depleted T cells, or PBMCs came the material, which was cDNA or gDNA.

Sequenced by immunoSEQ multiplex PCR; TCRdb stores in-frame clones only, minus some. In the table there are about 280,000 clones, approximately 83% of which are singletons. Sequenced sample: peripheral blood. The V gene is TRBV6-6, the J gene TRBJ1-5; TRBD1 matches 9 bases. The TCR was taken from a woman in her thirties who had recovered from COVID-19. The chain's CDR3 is CASSDQGTGSWDRGNQPQHF. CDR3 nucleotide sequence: TGTGCCAGCAGCGACCAAGGGACAGGGAGTTGGGACAGAGGCAATCAGCCCCAGCATTTT.